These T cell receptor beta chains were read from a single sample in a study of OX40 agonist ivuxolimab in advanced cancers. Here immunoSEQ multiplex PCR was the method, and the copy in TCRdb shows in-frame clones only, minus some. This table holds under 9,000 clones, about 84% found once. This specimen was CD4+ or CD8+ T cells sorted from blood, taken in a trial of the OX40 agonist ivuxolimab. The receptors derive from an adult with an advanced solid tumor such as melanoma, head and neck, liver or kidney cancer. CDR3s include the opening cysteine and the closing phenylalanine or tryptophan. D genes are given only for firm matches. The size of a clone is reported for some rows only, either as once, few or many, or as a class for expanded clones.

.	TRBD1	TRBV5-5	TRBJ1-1	TGTGCCAGCAGGGAGGGGACAGCGAACACTGAAGCTTTCTTT	CASREGTANTEAFF
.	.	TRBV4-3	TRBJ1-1	TGCGCCAGCAGCCAAGCACAGAGGAACACTGAAGCTTTCTTT	CASSQAQRNTEAFF
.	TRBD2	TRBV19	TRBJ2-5	TGTGCCAGTAGTGTTTTTATGGGAGGGGAGACCCAGTACTTC	CASSVFMGGETQYF
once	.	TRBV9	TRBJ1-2	TGTGCCAGCAGCCAATCGGGACACAGAGACTATGGCTACACCTTC	CASSQSGHRDYGYTF
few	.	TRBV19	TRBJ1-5	TGTGCCAGCGGAACACAGGATAGCAATCAGCCCCAGCATTTT	CASGTQDSNQPQHF
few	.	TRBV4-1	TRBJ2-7	TGCGCCAGCAGCCAAGAGCCGCGCGGCGCCTACGAGCAGTACTTC	CASSQEPRGAYEQYF
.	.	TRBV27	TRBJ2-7	TGTGCCAGCAGTAACTCAGAAGCTTACGAGCAGTACTTC	CASSNSEAYEQYF
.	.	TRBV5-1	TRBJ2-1	TGCGCCAGCAGCCTGGGTAATGAGCAGTTCTTC	CASSLGNEQFF
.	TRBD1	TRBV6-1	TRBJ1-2	TGTGCCAGCAGTGAAGCCGGAACCGGTTGGGGACAGGGTCCTTCTAACTATGGCTACACCTTC	CASSEAGTGWGQGPSNYGYTF
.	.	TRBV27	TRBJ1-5	TGTGCCAGCAGTTTGGCGGCCGGCCGGCGGGGGCAAAATCAGCCCCAGCATTTT	CASSLAAGRRGQNQPQHF
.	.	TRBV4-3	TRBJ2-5	TGCGCCAGCAGCCAAGAAGGGTGGGAGACCCAGTACTTC	CASSQEGWETQYF
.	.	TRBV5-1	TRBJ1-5	TGCGCCAGCAGCTTGGCCGGGACCGTTCAATTTCAGCCCCAGCATTTT	CASSLAGTVQFQPQHF
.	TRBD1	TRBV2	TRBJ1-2	TGTGCCAGCAGGGCGGACAGGGGTTCTTTCTGGACTAACTATGGCTACACCTTC	CASRADRGSFWTNYGYTF
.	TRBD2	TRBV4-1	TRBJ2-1	TGCGCCAGCAGCCAGCGGGGAGCGGGGGGGCCTGATGAGCAGTTCTTC	CASSQRGAGGPDEQFF
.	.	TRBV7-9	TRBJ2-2	TGTGCCAGCAGCGATAGACAGGACACCGGGGAGCTGTTTTTT	CASSDRQDTGELFF
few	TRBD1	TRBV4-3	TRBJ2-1	TGCGCCAGCAGCGCAGACAGGGTAGCCTACAATGAGCAGTTCTTC	CASSADRVAYNEQFF
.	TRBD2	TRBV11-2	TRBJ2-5	TGTGCCAGCAGCTCGTTACTAGCGCGAGAGACCCAGTACTTC	CASSSLLARETQYF
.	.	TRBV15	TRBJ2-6	TGTGCCACCAGCAAGGCGTGGGGGGCCAACGTCCTGACTTTC	CATSKAWGANVLTF
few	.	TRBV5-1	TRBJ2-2	TGCGCCAGCAGCTTGGGTCCCGGGACAAGTTTCCTCGGGGAGCTGTTTTTT	CASSLGPGTSFLGELFF
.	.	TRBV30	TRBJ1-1	TGTGCCTGGAGTTGGGGTTCCTCGGACACTGAAGCTTTCTTT	CAWSWGSSDTEAFF
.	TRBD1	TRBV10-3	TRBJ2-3	TGTGCCATCCGAGGGAAGCAGGGGGCTACAGATACGCAGTATTTT	CAIRGKQGATDTQYF
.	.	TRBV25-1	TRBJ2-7	TGTGCCAGCAGTGAATTGCTGGGGGCTATCTACGAGCAGTACTTC	CASSELLGAIYEQYF
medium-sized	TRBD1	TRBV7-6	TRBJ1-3	TGTGCCAGTAGGGGGCTCGGGGGTAATTCTGGAAACACCATATATTTT	CASRGLGGNSGNTIYF
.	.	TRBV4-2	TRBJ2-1	TGTGCCAGCAGCCAAGATTCTACGGGGCGGGATGAGCAGTTCTTC	CASSQDSTGRDEQFF
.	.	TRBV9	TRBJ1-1	TGTGCCAGCAGCGTCCTACAGGGAGTCACTGAAGCTTTCTTT	CASSVLQGVTEAFF
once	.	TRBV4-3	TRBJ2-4	TGCGCCAGCAGCCAAGATACACGGTGGTACTTC	CASSQDTRWYF
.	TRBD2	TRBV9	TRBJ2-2	TGTGCCAGCTCCCCCGGGGGGGGTAGGCCCGGGGAGCTGTTTTTT	CASSPGGGRPGELFF
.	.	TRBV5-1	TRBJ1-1	TGCGCCAGCAGACCTGAATTAGCGAACACTGAAGCTTTCTTT	CASRPELANTEAFF
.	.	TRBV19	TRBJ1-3	TGTGCCAGTAGTATAGTTCCGGGGCCTGGAAACACCATATATTTT	CASSIVPGPGNTIYF
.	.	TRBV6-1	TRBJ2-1	TGTGCCAGCGGAAGAGAAACCGCCAATGAGCAGTTCTTC	CASGRETANEQFF
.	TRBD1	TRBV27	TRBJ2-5	TGTGCCAGCAGTCCCTGGACAGGGGGGGAGACCCAGTACTTC	CASSPWTGGETQYF
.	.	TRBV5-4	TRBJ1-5	TGTGCCAGCAGTCAAGGAGGTCCCAATCAGCCCCAGCATTTT	CASSQGGPNQPQHF
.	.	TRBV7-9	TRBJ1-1	TGTGCCAGCAGCGACTTCAGGGGAAACACTGAAGCTTTCTTT	CASSDFRGNTEAFF
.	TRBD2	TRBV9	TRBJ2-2	TGTGCCAGCAGCCTAGGGACTAGCGGGGGTAGTATCACCGGGGAGCTGTTTTTT	CASSLGTSGGSITGELFF